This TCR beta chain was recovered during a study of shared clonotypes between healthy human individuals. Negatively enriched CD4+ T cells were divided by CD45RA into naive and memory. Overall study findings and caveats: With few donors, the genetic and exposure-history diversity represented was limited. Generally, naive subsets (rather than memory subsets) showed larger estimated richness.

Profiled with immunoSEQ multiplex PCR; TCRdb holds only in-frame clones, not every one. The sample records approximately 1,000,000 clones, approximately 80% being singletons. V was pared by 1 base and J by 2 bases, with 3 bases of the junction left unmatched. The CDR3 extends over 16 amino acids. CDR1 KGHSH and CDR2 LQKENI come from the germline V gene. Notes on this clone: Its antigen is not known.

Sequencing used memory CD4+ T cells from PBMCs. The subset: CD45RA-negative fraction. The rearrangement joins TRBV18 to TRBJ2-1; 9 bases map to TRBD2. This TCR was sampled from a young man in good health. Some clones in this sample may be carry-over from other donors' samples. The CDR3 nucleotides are TGTGCCAGCTCACCACGCCTAGCGGGAACCTACAATGAGCAGTTCTTC. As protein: CASSPRLAGTYNEQFF. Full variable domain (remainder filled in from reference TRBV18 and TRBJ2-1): NAGVMQNPRHLVRRRGQEARLRCSPMKGHSHVYWYRQLPEEGLKFMVYLQKENIIDESGMPKERFSAEFPKEGPSILRIQQVVRGDSAAYFCASSPRLAGTYNEQFFGPGTRLTVL.